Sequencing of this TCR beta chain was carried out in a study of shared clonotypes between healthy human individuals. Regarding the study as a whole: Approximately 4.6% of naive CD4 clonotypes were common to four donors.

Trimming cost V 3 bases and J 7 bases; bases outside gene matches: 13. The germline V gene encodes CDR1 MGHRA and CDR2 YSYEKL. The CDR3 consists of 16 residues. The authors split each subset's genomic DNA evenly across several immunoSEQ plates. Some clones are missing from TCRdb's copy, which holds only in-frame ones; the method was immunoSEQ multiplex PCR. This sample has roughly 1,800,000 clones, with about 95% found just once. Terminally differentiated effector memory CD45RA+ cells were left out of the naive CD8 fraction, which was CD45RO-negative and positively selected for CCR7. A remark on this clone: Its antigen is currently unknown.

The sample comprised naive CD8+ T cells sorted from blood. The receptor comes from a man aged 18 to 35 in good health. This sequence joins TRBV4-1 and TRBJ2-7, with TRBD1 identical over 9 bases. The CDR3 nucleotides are TGCGCCAGCAGCCACAGGTCGGGACAGGGATTAAGGGAGCAGTACTTC. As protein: CASSHRSGQGLREQYF.